The 27 T cell receptor beta chains below come from one sample, sequenced in a study of OX40 agonist ivuxolimab in advanced cancers. Libraries were prepared by immunoSEQ multiplex PCR; TCRdb keeps only in-frame clonotypes and omits some of them. The sample consists of 90,000 to 130,000 clones, about 92% of them appearing once. The starting material was CD4+ or CD8+ T cells sorted from blood, obtained in a trial of the OX40 agonist ivuxolimab. These receptors came from an adult with an advanced solid tumor such as melanoma, head and neck, liver or kidney cancer.

This clone was detected only once. The chain recombines TRBV28 with TRBJ1-3, with no clear D. This CDR3 has 13 amino acids. The ends were cut back, 2 bases at V and 4 bases at J, with 6 bases in the middle. Per the germline V gene, CDR1 is MDHEN and CDR2 is SYDVKM. The chain's CDR3 is CASSLGEGNTIYF. The CDR3, as DNA: TGTGCCAGCAGTTTAGGAGAGGGAAACACCATATATTTT.

The rearrangement links TRBV19 to TRBJ2-3; a weak D match, TRBD2 (8 bases). Trimming pared 6 bases from V and 2 bases from J, leaving 18 bases between. Germline V gene lookup returns CDR1 LNHDA and CDR2 SQIVND (reference sequence). This CDR3 is built from 16 residues. The CDR3 DNA is TGTGCCAGTAGGCGGGACAGCGGGAGACCCACAGATACGCAGTATTTT. Protein sequence: CASRRDSGRPTDTQYF.

This clone appeared a single time. The rearrangement joins TRBV7-8 to TRBJ2-7, with D unresolved. V gave up 5 bases and J gave up 3 bases, with 8 bases separating them. Germline-derived CDR1 and CDR2 are SGHVS and FQNEAQ. This CDR3 has 12 amino acids. This chain's CDR3 is CASSPEDYEQYF. The DNA for the CDR3 is TGTGCCAGCAGCCCCGAGGACTACGAGCAGTACTTC. The full variable domain, in which reference TRBV7-8 and TRBJ2-7 provide the parts outside the CDR3, is GAGVSQSPRYKVAKRGQDVALRCDPISGHVSLFWYQQALGQGPEFLTYFQNEAQLDKSGLPSDRFFAERPEGSVSTLKIQRTQQEDSAVYLCASSPEDYEQYFGPGTRLTVT.

The chain recombines TRBV28 with TRBJ2-7, with TRBD1 matching 9 bases. Per the germline V gene, CDR1 is MDHEN and CDR2 is SYDVKM. J lost 3 bases, V lost 4 bases, and 10 bases had no gene match. The CDR3 loop spans 16 amino acids. Written as DNA, the CDR3 is TGTGCCAGCAGTTCCGCCGGGACAGGGTCCGGCTACGAGCAGTACTTC. This sequence encodes CASSSAGTGSGYEQYF.

This clone has a handful of counts. The chain has TRBV6-1 and TRBJ1-1, with TRBD1 identical over 7 bases. Germline V CDR1 and CDR2: MNHNS, SASEGT. This CDR3 spans 16 amino acids. The V gene end was trimmed by 2 bases and the J gene end by 11 bases; junction bases not matched to a gene: 17. In DNA form, the CDR3 reads TGTGCCAGCAGTGAACAGGGTGGTTTGGAGGGGGCCGAGGCTTTCTTT. Its translation: CASSEQGGLEGAEAFF.

V usage is TRBV19 and J usage is TRBJ1-1; 7 bases are shared with TRBD1. J was trimmed by 4 bases and V by 6 bases; bases with no gene match: 2. CDR3 length equals 12 residues. Germline CDR1 LNHDA, CDR2 SQIVND (reference sequence). The CDR3 region is CASRAGGTEAFF. DNA of the CDR3: TGTGCCAGTAGGGCAGGGGGCACTGAAGCTTTCTTT.

This clone was seen a handful of times. Within the sample, other DNA sequences also encode this same CDR3. The V and J genes are TRBV19 and TRBJ1-1, with no clear D. Germline V gene data show CDR1 as LNHDA and CDR2 as SQIVND (reference sequence). The CDR3 is 14 residues long. V lost 3 bases and J lost 1, with 9 bases in between. The CDR3 bases are TGTGCCAGTAGTATTGGTAGGACGAACACTGAAGCTTTCTTT. As protein: CASSIGRTNTEAFF.

This chain links TRBV7-7 with TRBJ2-7; 9 bases line up with TRBD1. The CDR3 spans 12 residues. Germline V gene sequence: CDR1 SSHAT, CDR2 FNYEAQ (reference sequence). CDR3 residues: CAVSTGGYEQYF. Written as DNA, the CDR3 is TGTGCTGTTTCGACAGGGGGCTACGAGCAGTACTTC.

CDR3 sequence: CASSADLYQPQHF. CDR3 coding DNA: TGTGCCAGCAGCGCAGATTTATATCAGCCCCAGCATTTT. The chain combines TRBV9 with TRBJ1-5; no definite D call. V lost 3 bases and J lost 5, with 9 bases in between. The germline V gene encodes CDR1 SGDLS and CDR2 YYNGEE. The CDR3 extends over 13 amino acids.

J is TRBJ1-5 and V is TRBV7-2; no definite D call. CDR3 length: 15 amino acids. Deletions cut 3 bases from V and 6 bases from J, with 15 bases between. CDR1 and CDR2 from the germline V gene are SGHTA and FQGNSA. CDR3 DNA: TGTGCCAGCAGCTTGGAGGTTAGCTTTAGTCAGCCCCAGCATTTT. It translates to CASSLEVSFSQPQHF.

The CDR3 loop reads CASSRQVLSTEAFF. The CDR3 DNA sequence: TGTGCCAGCAGTCGACAGGTTTTAAGCACTGAAGCTTTCTTT. The chain couples TRBV11-2 to TRBJ1-1, with D tentatively TRBD1 (6 bases). V was pared by 6 bases and J by 4 bases, with 15 bases between. The germline gives CDR1 SGHAT, CDR2 FQNNGV. The CDR3 covers 14 residues.

The gene calls are TRBV4-3 and TRBJ1-1, with 7 bases aligning to TRBD1. This CDR3 contains 16 residues. Germline CDR1 LGHNA, CDR2 YSLEER. The V and J ends lost 1 base and 1 base, in that order; junction bases with no gene match: 6. The CDR3 coding sequence is TGCGCCAGCAGCCAAGGAGGATACAGGGGGAACACTGAAGCTTTCTTT. Translated, it gives CASSQGGYRGNTEAFF.

This chain joins TRBV4-2 and TRBJ2-6, with D uncertain. Germline V gene data show CDR1 as LGHNA and CDR2 as YNFKEQ. V was clipped by 1 base and J by 1 base, with 2 bases between them. This CDR3 contains 14 residues. The CDR3 reads CASSQVSGANVLTF. The CDR3 bases are TGTGCCAGCAGCCAAGTTTCTGGGGCCAACGTCCTGACTTTC.

Note on this clone: The junction departs from germline at one end; a sequencing error may be responsible. The CDR3 DNA reads TGTGCCTGCAGGCGAAGGGGGAGTACTGAAGCTTTCTTT. It codes for CACRRRGSTEAFF. The gene calls are TRBV6-1 and TRBJ1-1, with D perhaps matching TRBD1 (6 bases). Germline V gene lookup returns CDR1 MNHNS and CDR2 SASEGT. This CDR3 spans 13 amino acids.

The gene calls are TRBV19 and TRBJ2-1, with D possibly called TRBD1 or TRBD2 (6 bases each). The germline CDR1 and CDR2 sequences are LNHDA and SQIVND (reference sequence). This CDR3 is 12 amino acids long. Trimming left V 4 bases short and J 11 bases short, with 12 bases between. CDR3 bases: TGTGCCAGTAGTACGGGGGCAGGGAAGCAGTTCTTC. Translated, it gives CASSTGAGKQFF.

This chain uses TRBV18 with TRBJ1-1; D is undetermined. The ends were cut back, 2 bases at V and 0 bases at J, with 7 bases in the middle. Germline V lookup: CDR1 KGHSH, CDR2 LQKENI. The CDR3 consists of 14 residues. The CDR3 nucleotides are TGTGCCAGCTCACCAAACAACCTGAACACTGAAGCTTTCTTT. Translated: CASSPNNLNTEAFF. The complete variable domain, with remaining parts taken from reference TRBV18 and TRBJ1-1, reads NAGVMQNPRHLVRRRGQEARLRCSPMKGHSHVYWYRQLPEEGLKFMVYLQKENIIDESGMPKERFSAEFPKEGPSILRIQQVVRGDSAAYFCASSPNNLNTEAFFGQGTRLTVV.

The chain couples TRBV5-4 to TRBJ2-7; D may be TRBD1 (5 bases). This CDR3 comprises 15 residues. CDR1 and CDR2 (germline): SGHNT, YYREEE (reference sequence). The ends were cut back, 3 bases at V and 2 bases at J, with 15 bases in the middle. In DNA, the CDR3 is TGTGCCAGCAGCTCACATAAAGGGGCAACCTACGAGCAGTACTTC. Translation: CASSSHKGATYEQYF.

This clone is a singleton in its sample. The V gene is TRBV6-6, the J gene TRBJ1-3, with TRBD1 identical over 7 bases. In germline, CDR1 is MNHNY, CDR2 SVGAGI (reference sequence). V shed 5 bases, J shed 0 bases, and the junction held 7 bases outside the gene matches. The CDR3 length is 16 residues. The CDR3 DNA is TGTGCCAGCAGTCCTCAGACAGGGAACTCTGGAAACACCATATATTTT. Protein sequence: CASSPQTGNSGNTIYF.

CDR3 protein: CASSARTGPTEAFF. The DNA for the CDR3 is TGTGCCAGCAGCGCAAGGACAGGTCCTACTGAAGCTTTCTTT. The chain links TRBV7-2 to TRBJ1-1; 7 bases align to TRBD1. The germline CDR1 and CDR2 sequences are SGHTA and FQGNSA. The trim removed 5 bases at V and 5 bases at J, leaving 8 bases unmatched. The CDR3 contains 14 residues.

Of note for this clone: At the DNA level, this CDR3 is encoded by other sequences in the same sample as well. The CDR3 loop is CASSPDTYTEAFF. In DNA form, the CDR3 reads TGTGCCAGTAGTCCCGACACTTACACTGAAGCTTTCTTT. The chain employs TRBV19 and TRBJ1-1; D gene ambiguous. The germline gives CDR1 LNHDA, CDR2 SQIVND (reference sequence). V lost 5 bases to trimming and J lost 3 bases, with 10 bases between them. The CDR3 consists of 13 residues.

In DNA, the CDR3 is TGTGCCAGCAGCTTAAGAGGGGGGCCCGGCGGCTACACCTTC. Translating gives CASSLRGGPGGYTF. This sequence joins TRBV7-2 and TRBJ1-2, with D possibly matching TRBD1 (6 bases). V shed 2 bases and J shed 8 bases, with 15 bases lying between them. CDR1 SGHTA and CDR2 FQGNSA come from the germline V gene. The CDR3 spans 14 residues.

J is TRBJ1-3 and V is TRBV7-2, with a weak D call TRBD1 (6 bases). The CDR3 totals 15 residues. V dropped 3 bases and J dropped 1 base, with 10 bases sitting between them. The germline gives CDR1 SGHTA, CDR2 FQGNSA. The CDR3 region has the DNA TGTGCCAGCAGCTTGGTCAGGGGTTCTGGAAACACCATATATTTT. Translation: CASSLVRGSGNTIYF.

For this clone: The same CDR3 can be traced to other DNA sequences in this sample. V is TRBV30 and J is TRBJ2-2; D remains ambiguous. The CDR3 loop spans 12 amino acids. Per the germline V gene, CDR1 is GTSNPN and CDR2 is SVGIG (reference sequence). The V and J ends lost 3 bases and 4 bases respectively, with 6 bases between them. The CDR3 bases are TGTGCCTGGAGGGGCTCCACCGGGGAGCTGTTTTTT. Protein product: CAWRGSTGELFF.

V is TRBV28 and J is TRBJ2-3, with 9 bases matching TRBD2. J lost 6 bases, V lost 7 bases, and 14 bases had no gene match. The CDR3 loop spans 16 amino acids. Germline V gives CDR1 MDHEN, CDR2 SYDVKM. The CDR3 DNA is TGTGCCAGCACCTCCGGACTAGCGATTGAATCGGATACGCAGTATTTT. It translates to CASTSGLAIESDTQYF. Full variable domain (outside the CDR3, taken from reference TRBV28 and TRBJ2-3): DVKVTQSSRYLVKRTGEKVFLECVQDMDHENMFWYRQDPGLGLRLIYFSYDVKMKEKGDIPEGYSVSREKKERFSLILESASTNQTSMYLCASTSGLAIESDTQYFGPGTRLTVL.

About this clone itself: One end of the junction does not line up with germline, which may come from a read error. The rearrangement joins TRBV7-7 to TRBJ2-2; D might be TRBD2 (6 bases). The CDR3 runs to 14 residues. Germline CDR1 and CDR2: SSHAT and FNYEAQ (reference sequence). CDR3 residues: CASSRDSNTGELFF. The CDR3 DNA is TGTGCTAGCAGCCGGGACTCCAACACCGGGGAGCTGTTTTTT. The full variable domain, its missing parts supplied by reference TRBV7-7 and TRBJ2-2, is GAGVSQSPRYKVTKRGQDVTLRCDPISSHATLYWYQQALGQGPEFLTYFNYEAQPDKSGLPSDRFSAERPEGSISTLTIQRTEQRDSAMYRCASSRDSNTGELFFGEGSRLTVL.

The chain has TRBV7-3 and TRBJ1-6; no clear D gene. V lost 10 bases and J 7 bases, leaving 14 bases between the germline ends. The CDR3 is 13 residues long. The germline gives CDR1 SGHTA, CDR2 FQGTGA. CDR3 DNA: TGTGCCACCTCATACGATGGGAATTCACCCCTCCACTTT. Its protein product is CATSYDGNSPLHF.

The genes are TRBV19 and TRBJ2-7; TRBD1 aligns across 9 bases. There are 16 residues in the CDR3. J was trimmed by 2 bases and V by 5 bases; bases with no gene match: 10. Germline CDR1 and CDR2: LNHDA and SQIVND (reference sequence). CDR3 amino acids: CASSFTGGQSPYEQYF. CDR3 in DNA: TGTGCCAGTAGTTTCACAGGGGGCCAAAGTCCCTACGAGCAGTACTTC.